This TCR beta chain came from a study of shared clonotypes between healthy human individuals. Regarding the study as a whole: The rarefaction results pointed to incomplete sorted-subset sequencing despite large depth. Of the naive CD4 clonotypes, roughly 5% were shared across a handful of donors.

Clones were sequenced by immunoSEQ multiplex PCR, and TCRdb holds only the in-frame ones, with some missing. Of around 2.5 million clones listed, roughly 93% are singletons. None of the donors, who were healthy HIV-negative adults, had recently had acute infections or vaccinations. The authors divided CD4+ cells into CD45RA+ naive and CD45RA-negative memory subsets. V was clipped by 8 bases and J by 1 base, with 8 bases between them. Germline V gene data show CDR1 as MNHEY and CDR2 as SMNVEV (reference sequence). CDR3 length: 13 residues. To note about this clone: Its cognate antigen is unknown.

This clonotype originated in a man between 18 and 35 years old in good health. Some clones in this sample may be carry-over from other donors' samples. The sample was naive CD4+ T cells from PBMCs. The subset was: CD45RA+ positively selected. The chain couples TRBV27 to TRBJ2-2; D gene unclear. DNA for the CDR3: TGTGCCAGCTTCGGATTGAACACCGGGGAGCTGTTTTTT. As protein: CASFGLNTGELFF.